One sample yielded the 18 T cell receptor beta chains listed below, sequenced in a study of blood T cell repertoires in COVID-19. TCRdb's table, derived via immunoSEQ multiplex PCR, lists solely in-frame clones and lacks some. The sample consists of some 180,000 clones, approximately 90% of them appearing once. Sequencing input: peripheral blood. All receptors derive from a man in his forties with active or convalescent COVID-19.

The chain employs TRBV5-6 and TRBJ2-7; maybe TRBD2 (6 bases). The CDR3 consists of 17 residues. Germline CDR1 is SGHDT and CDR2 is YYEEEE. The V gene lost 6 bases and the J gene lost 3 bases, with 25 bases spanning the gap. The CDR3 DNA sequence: TGTGCCAGCACCCCGGGGGTCCGGGGCTCCATTCTCTACGAGCAGTACTTC. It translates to CASTPGVRGSILYEQYF.

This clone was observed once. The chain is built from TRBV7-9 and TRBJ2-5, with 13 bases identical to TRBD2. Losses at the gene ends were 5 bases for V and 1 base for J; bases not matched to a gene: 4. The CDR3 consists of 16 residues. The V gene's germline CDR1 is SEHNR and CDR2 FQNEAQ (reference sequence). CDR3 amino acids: CASSRTSGGLQETQYF. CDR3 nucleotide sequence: TGTGCCAGCAGCCGGACTAGCGGGGGACTCCAAGAGACCCAGTACTTC.

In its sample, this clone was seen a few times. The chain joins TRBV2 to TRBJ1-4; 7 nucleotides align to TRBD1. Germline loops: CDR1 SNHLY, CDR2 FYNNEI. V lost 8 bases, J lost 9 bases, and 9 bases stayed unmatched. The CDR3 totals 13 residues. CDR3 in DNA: TGTGCCAGCGGGACAGACATAATGAAAAAACTGTTTTTT. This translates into CASGTDIMKKLFF.

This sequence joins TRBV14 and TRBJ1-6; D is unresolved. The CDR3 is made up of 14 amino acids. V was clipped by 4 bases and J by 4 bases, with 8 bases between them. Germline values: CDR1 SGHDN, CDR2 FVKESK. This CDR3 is CASSPGIYNSPLHF. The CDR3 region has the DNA TGTGCCAGCAGCCCGGGGATATATAATTCACCCCTCCACTTT.

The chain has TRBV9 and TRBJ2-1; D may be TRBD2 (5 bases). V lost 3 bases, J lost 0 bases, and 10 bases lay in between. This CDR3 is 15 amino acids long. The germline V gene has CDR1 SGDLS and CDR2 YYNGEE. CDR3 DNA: TGTGCCAGCAGCGCGAGGGTGACCTCCTACAATGAGCAGTTCTTC. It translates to CASSARVTSYNEQFF.

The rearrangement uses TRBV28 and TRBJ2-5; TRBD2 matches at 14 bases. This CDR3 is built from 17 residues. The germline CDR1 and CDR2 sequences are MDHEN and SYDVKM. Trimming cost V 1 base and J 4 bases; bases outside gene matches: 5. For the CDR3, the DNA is TGTGCCAGCAGTTTATATGAGACTAGCGGGAGGGTAGAGACCCAGTACTTC. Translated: CASSLYETSGRVETQYF.

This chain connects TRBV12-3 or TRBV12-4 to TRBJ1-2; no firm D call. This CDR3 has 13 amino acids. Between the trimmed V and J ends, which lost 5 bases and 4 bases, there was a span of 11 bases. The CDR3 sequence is CASSPQVSYGYTF. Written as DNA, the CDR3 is TGTGCCAGCAGTCCTCAGGTTAGCTATGGCTACACCTTC.

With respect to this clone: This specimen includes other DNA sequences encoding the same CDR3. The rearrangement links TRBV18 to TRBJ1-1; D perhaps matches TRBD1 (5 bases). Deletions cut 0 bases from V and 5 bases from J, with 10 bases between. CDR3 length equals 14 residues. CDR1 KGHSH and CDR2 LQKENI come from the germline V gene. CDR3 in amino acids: CASSPPTGGTEAFF. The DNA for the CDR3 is TGTGCCAGCTCACCACCAACAGGAGGGACTGAAGCTTTCTTT. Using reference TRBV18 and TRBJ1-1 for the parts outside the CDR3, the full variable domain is NAGVMQNPRHLVRRRGQEARLRCSPMKGHSHVYWYRQLPEEGLKFMVYLQKENIIDESGMPKERFSAEFPKEGPSILRIQQVVRGDSAAYFCASSPPTGGTEAFFGQGTRLTVV.

The CDR3 region is CASSELGASTGNTIYF. In nucleotides, the CDR3 is TGTGCCAGCAGTGAATTGGGGGCTTCAACTGGAAACACCATATATTTT. V gene TRBV6-1 combines with J gene TRBJ1-3; D perhaps matches TRBD1 (6 bases). Germline loops: CDR1 MNHNS, CDR2 SASEGT. The CDR3 spans 16 residues. Trimming took off 2 bases at V and 2 bases at J, with 13 bases between the two ends.

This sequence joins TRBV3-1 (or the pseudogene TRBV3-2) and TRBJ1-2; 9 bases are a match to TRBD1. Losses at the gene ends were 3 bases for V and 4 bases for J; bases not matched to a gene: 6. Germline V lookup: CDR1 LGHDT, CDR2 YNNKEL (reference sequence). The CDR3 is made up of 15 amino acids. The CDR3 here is CASSHAADRGYGYTF. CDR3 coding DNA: TGTGCCAGCAGCCATGCCGCGGACAGGGGCTATGGCTACACCTTC.

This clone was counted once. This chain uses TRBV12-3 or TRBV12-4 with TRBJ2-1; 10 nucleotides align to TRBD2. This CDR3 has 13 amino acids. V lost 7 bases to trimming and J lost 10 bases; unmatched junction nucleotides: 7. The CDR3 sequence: CASIALAGVEQFF. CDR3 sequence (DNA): TGTGCCAGCATAGCGCTAGCGGGAGTCGAGCAGTTCTTC.

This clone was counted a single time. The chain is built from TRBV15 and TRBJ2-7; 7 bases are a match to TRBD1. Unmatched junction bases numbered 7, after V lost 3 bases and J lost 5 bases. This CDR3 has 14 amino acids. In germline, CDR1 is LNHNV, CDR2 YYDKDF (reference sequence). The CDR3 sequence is CATSRGRGHDEQYF. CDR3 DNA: TGTGCCACCAGCAGGGGAAGGGGGCACGACGAGCAGTACTTC.

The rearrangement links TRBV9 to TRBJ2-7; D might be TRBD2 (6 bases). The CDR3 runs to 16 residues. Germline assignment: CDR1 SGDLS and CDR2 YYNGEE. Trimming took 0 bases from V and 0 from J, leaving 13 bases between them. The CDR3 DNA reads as TGTGCCAGCAGCGTAGGTAGCGGAATGTTCTCCTACGAGCAGTACTTC. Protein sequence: CASSVGSGMFSYEQYF.

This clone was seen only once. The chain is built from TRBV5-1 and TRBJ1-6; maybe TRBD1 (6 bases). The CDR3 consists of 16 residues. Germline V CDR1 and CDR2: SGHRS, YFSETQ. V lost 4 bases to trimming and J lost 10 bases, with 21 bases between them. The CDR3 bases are TGCGCCAGCAGCGCGGCCGGGCCCAGGGGTGGATCACCCCTCCACTTT. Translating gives CASSAAGPRGGSPLHF.

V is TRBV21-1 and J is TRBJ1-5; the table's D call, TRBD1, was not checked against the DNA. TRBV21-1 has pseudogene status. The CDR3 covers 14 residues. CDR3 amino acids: CASSYKHSNQPQHF. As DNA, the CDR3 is TGTGCCAGCAGCTACAAACATAGCAATCAGCCCCAGCATTTT.

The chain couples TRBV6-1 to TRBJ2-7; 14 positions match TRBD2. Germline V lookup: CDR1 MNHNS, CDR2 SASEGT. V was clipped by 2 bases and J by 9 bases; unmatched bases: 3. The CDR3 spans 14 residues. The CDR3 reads CASSESGLAGGQYF. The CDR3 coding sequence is TGTGCCAGCAGTGAAAGCGGACTAGCGGGAGGGCAGTACTTC.

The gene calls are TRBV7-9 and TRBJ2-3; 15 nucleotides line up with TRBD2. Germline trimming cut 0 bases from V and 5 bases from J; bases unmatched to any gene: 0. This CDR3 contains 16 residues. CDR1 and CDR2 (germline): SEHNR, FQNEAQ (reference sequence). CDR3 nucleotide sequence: TGTGCCAGCAGCTTAGCGGGACTAGCGGGGGGAGATACGCAGTATTTT. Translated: CASSLAGLAGGDTQYF.

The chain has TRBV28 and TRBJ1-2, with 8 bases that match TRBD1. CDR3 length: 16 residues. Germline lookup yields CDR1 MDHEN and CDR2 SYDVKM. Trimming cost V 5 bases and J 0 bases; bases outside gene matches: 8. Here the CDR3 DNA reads TGTGCCAGCAGTAGTATAGGGACAGGAGCTAACTATGGCTACACCTTC. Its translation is CASSSIGTGANYGYTF.